This passage covers 2 T cell receptor beta chains from one sample sequenced in a study of blood T cell repertoires in COVID-19. Using immunoSEQ multiplex PCR, the repertoire was profiled, and TCRdb retains in-frame clones only, with some absent. The sample shows around 61,000 clones, under 90% of them seen only once. Sequencing input: peripheral blood. Every receptor here comes from a man in his forties or fifties with active COVID-19.

V and J are TRBV7-9 and TRBJ2-1; D not certain. Trimming took off 6 bases at V and 0 bases at J, with 12 bases between the two ends. The CDR3 runs to 15 residues. The germline CDR1 and CDR2 sequences are SEHNR and FQNEAQ (reference sequence). CDR3 sequence: CASRGDKSSYNEQFF. CDR3 DNA: TGTGCCAGCAGAGGCGACAAAAGCTCCTACAATGAGCAGTTCTTC.

CDR3 nucleotides: TGTGCCACCAGTAGAGGGGGCGCGGATACGCAGTATTTT. It yields the protein CATSRGGADTQYF. The V call is TRBV24-1, the J call TRBJ2-3, with TRBD1 identical over 7 bases. CDR1 is KGHDR, CDR2 SFDVKD, per germline. The junction had 5 bases not matched to a gene; V was cut back by 6 bases and J by 6 bases. The CDR3 has 13 residues.